A single sample is the source of the 32 T cell receptor beta chains below, sequenced in a study of T cells in Graves' hyperthyroidism and ophthalmopathy. Amplified TCR beta CDR3 regions came from RNA transcripts. The primer set for the first-round RT-PCR of the TCR CDR3 was HTBI. One entry per CDR3 protein results from TCRdb running MiXCR on the multiplex PCR reads. This repertoire shows about 640,000 distinct CDR3 sequences, less than 25% found once; its top ten account for roughly a third. The sample comprised blood. All receptors come from a man younger than 45 with Graves' ophthalmopathy.

V gene TRBV30 combines with J gene TRBJ2-7, with TRBD2 identical over 8 bases. Losses at the gene ends were 0 bases for V and 4 bases for J; bases not matched to a gene: 8. The length of the CDR3 is 15 residues. Germline V gene data show CDR1 as GTSNPN and CDR2 as SVGIG (reference sequence). Written as DNA, the CDR3 is TGTGCCTGGAGTGTACCGTCGAGCGGGAGTTACGAGCAGTACTTC. Protein sequence: CAWSVPSSGSYEQYF.

The chain uses TRBV28 and TRBJ2-1; TRBD2 agrees at 10 bases. J was trimmed by 3 bases and V by 5 bases; bases with no gene match: 13. The CDR3 totals 18 residues. Germline V CDR1 and CDR2: MDHEN, SYDVKM. CDR3 DNA sequence: TGTGCCAGCAGTCCATCTAGCGGGAGAGCCGCCTACTACAATGAGCAGTTCTTC. Translation gives CASSPSSGRAAYYNEQFF.

This clonotype was counted only a few times. The chain uses TRBV3-1 and TRBJ2-7; 13 bases are a match to TRBD2. From germline, CDR1 is LGHDT and CDR2 YNNKEL (reference sequence). V was pared by 4 bases and J by 6 bases, with 9 bases of the junction left unmatched. CDR3 length equals 16 residues. CDR3 in amino acids: CASSRHTSGRVSEQYF. The CDR3 DNA sequence: TGTGCCAGCAGCCGGCATACTAGCGGGAGGGTCTCCGAGCAGTACTTC.

This rearrangement joins TRBV20-1 to TRBJ2-5; D gene uncertain. The CDR3 consists of 12 residues. The germline V and J ends were trimmed by 5 bases and 5 bases, with 12 bases remaining between them. CDR1 DFQATT and CDR2 SNEGSKA come from the germline V gene (reference sequence). CDR3 region: CSAGRRTETQYF. CDR3 nucleotides: TGCAGTGCTGGTCGGAGAACCGAGACCCAGTACTTC.

The V gene is TRBV11-1, the J gene TRBJ2-3; 14 bases match TRBD2. The CDR3 spans 16 residues. V was pared by 4 bases and J by 5 bases, with 5 bases of the junction left unmatched. Germline V gene sequence: CDR1 SGHAT, CDR2 FQDESV (reference sequence). The CDR3 nucleotides are TGTGCCAGCAGCTCGGGACTAGCGGGAGAAATAGATACGCAGTATTTT. As protein: CASSSGLAGEIDTQYF.

This clonotype has a count of ten or more. The chain links TRBV7-2 to TRBJ2-1; D may be TRBD2 (6 bases). CDR1 and CDR2 (germline): SGHTA, FQGNSA. V was trimmed by 8 bases and J by 5 bases, leaving 19 bases between them. The CDR3 is 15 residues long. The CDR3 sequence is CASCARDWGDNEQFF. DNA for the CDR3: TGTGCCAGCTGCGCGAGAGACTGGGGGGACAATGAGCAGTTCTTC.

This chain connects TRBV4-1 to TRBJ2-3; no reliable D call. CDR3 length: 15 amino acids. Looked up from germline, CDR1 is MGHRA and CDR2 is YSYEKL. With 5 bases removed from V and 1 base from J, the gap between germline ends came to 13 bases. CDR3 nucleotide sequence: TGCGCCAGCAGCGCTAACGGACCCGGCACAGATACGCAGTATTTT. It translates to CASSANGPGTDTQYF.

J is TRBJ1-4 and V is TRBV15; TRBD1 is a possible D gene (5 bases). V dropped 3 bases and J dropped 3 bases, with 11 bases sitting between them. Germline CDR1 reads LNHNV; CDR2 reads YYDKDF (reference sequence). The CDR3 length is 15 residues. The DNA of the CDR3 is TGTGCCACCAGCAGGGGCAGGGTATCTAATGAAAAACTGTTTTTT. Translated: CATSRGRVSNEKLFF. The full variable domain, rest sourced from reference TRBV15 and TRBJ1-4, is DAMVIQNPRYQVTQFGKPVTLSCSQTLNHNVMYWYQQKSSQAPKLLFHYYDKDFNNEADTPDNFQSRRPNTSFCFLDIRSPGLGDTAMYLCATSRGRVSNEKLFFGSGTQLSVL.

This rearrangement joins TRBV20-1 to TRBJ2-3; D tentatively reads TRBD1 or TRBD2 (5 bases each). Germline-derived CDR1 and CDR2 are DFQATT and SNEGSKA (reference sequence). This CDR3 contains 15 residues. V gave up 0 bases and J gave up 3 bases, with 13 bases separating them. DNA of the CDR3: TGCAGTGCTAGAGATGCCGGGACGTTGACAGATACGCAGTATTTT. This translates into CSARDAGTLTDTQYF.

This clonotype has a handful of counts. The chain couples TRBV5-1 to TRBJ2-2; 9 nucleotides line up with TRBD1. This CDR3 has 16 amino acids. The germline CDR1 and CDR2 sequences are SGHRS and YFSETQ. V lost 5 bases and J lost 2; bases outside the gene matches: 7. CDR3 protein: CASRRADRGNTGELFF. CDR3 DNA sequence: TGCGCCAGCAGGCGGGCGGACAGGGGTAACACCGGGGAGCTGTTTTTT.

CDR3 DNA: TGCGCCAGCAGTGAAGGGGGAAGGAATGAGCAGTTCTTC. As protein: CASSEGGRNEQFF. The chain couples TRBV10-1 to TRBJ2-1; a possible D gene is TRBD1 (6 bases). The germline V and J ends were trimmed by 3 bases and 7 bases, with 10 bases remaining between them. In germline, CDR1 is WNHNN, CDR2 SYGVQD (reference sequence). The CDR3 totals 13 residues.

The genes are TRBV20-1 and TRBJ1-1; D is perhaps TRBD1 (5 bases). Germline loops: CDR1 DFQATT, CDR2 SNEGSKA (reference sequence). Trimming pared 0 bases from V and 1 base from J, leaving 15 bases between. The length of the CDR3 is 16 residues. The CDR3 is CSARDGGVGANTEAFF. In DNA form, the CDR3 reads TGCAGTGCTAGAGATGGAGGGGTTGGGGCGAACACTGAAGCTTTCTTT.

In this sample, this clonotype turned up many times. V is TRBV12-3 or TRBV12-4 and J is TRBJ2-7; 9 nucleotides agree with TRBD2. This CDR3 has 15 amino acids. J gave up 2 bases and V 6 bases, and 8 bases lay outside the gene matches. The CDR3 here is CASSPAGGMTYEQYF. CDR3 sequence (DNA): TGTGCCAGCAGCCCTGCGGGAGGGATGACCTACGAGCAGTACTTC.

The chain carries TRBV6-5 and TRBJ1-1; D not resolved. V was trimmed by 0 bases and J by 0 bases, leaving 8 bases between them. The CDR3 is made up of 15 amino acids. Germline CDR1 MNHEY, CDR2 SVGAGI. The CDR3 DNA reads TGTGCCAGCAGTTACTCGATCGCAGTGAACACTGAAGCTTTCTTT. Protein sequence: CASSYSIAVNTEAFF.

At least ten counts were recorded for this clonotype. The chain carries TRBV20-1 and TRBJ2-7, with D perhaps TRBD2 (5 bases). This CDR3 comprises 12 residues. CDR1 DFQATT and CDR2 SNEGSKA come from the germline V gene (reference sequence). V lost 3 bases, J lost 0 bases, and 6 bases lay in between. CDR3 DNA: TGCAGTGCTAGGAGGGACTCCTACGAGCAGTACTTC. It is translated as CSARRDSYEQYF.

This clonotype was found a few times. The chain is built from TRBV29-1 and TRBJ2-1; no definite D call. The ends were cut back, 4 bases at V and 1 base at J, with 5 bases in the middle. Germline CDR1 is SQVTM and CDR2 is ANQGSEA. The CDR3 loop spans 12 amino acids. The CDR3 spells CSVADSYNEQFF. CDR3 bases: TGCAGCGTTGCCGATTCCTACAATGAGCAGTTCTTC.

This clonotype appeared a few times. The chain carries TRBV4-2 and TRBJ2-7; TRBD1 is a possible D gene (5 bases). The length of the CDR3 is 14 residues. Germline V gene sequence: CDR1 LGHNA, CDR2 YNFKEQ. V lost 1 base, J lost 3 bases, and 10 bases lay in between. CDR3 sequence reads: CASSQVGANYEQYF. The CDR3 DNA is TGTGCCAGCAGCCAAGTTGGGGCTAACTACGAGCAGTACTTC.

This clonotype was counted only a few times. The chain carries TRBV20-1 and TRBJ2-5; D is unclear. CDR3 length: 12 amino acids. The ends were cut back, 3 bases at V and 0 bases at J, with 5 bases in the middle. Looked up from germline, CDR1 is DFQATT and CDR2 is SNEGSKA (reference sequence). The CDR3 region is CSASTYQETQYF. The CDR3 DNA sequence: TGCAGTGCTAGTACGTACCAAGAGACCCAGTACTTC.

This sequence joins TRBV11-1 and TRBJ2-3; possible D gene TRBD2, 5 bases. The V gene's germline CDR1 is SGHAT and CDR2 FQDESV (reference sequence). This CDR3 spans 12 amino acids. The V gene lost 5 bases and the J gene lost 6 bases, with 9 bases spanning the gap. CDR3 DNA: TGTGCCAGCAGCGGAGGCCCGGATACGCAGTATTTT. Translating gives CASSGGPDTQYF.

This clonotype was detected only a few times. The genes are TRBV12-3 or TRBV12-4 and TRBJ2-1; D perhaps matches TRBD2 (7 bases). The CDR3 spans 13 residues. The V end was cut by 7 bases, the J end by 8 bases, with 15 bases between. CDR3 loop: CASIPRGGDEQFF. CDR3 sequence (DNA): TGTGCCAGCATCCCGAGGGGGGGCGATGAGCAGTTCTTC.

This clonotype was counted between two and nine times. The CDR3 DNA is TGTGCCAGCTCACAGGGCCTACAGGGAGGAGAGACCCAGTACTTC. It specifies CASSQGLQGGETQYF. The chain carries TRBV18 and TRBJ2-5; either TRBD1 or TRBD2 may supply D (6 bases each). V gave up 4 bases and J gave up 4 bases, with 16 bases separating them. The CDR3 runs to 15 residues. Germline V gene lookup returns CDR1 KGHSH and CDR2 LQKENI. The full variable domain, rest sourced from reference TRBV18 and TRBJ2-5, is NAGVMQNPRHLVRRRGQEARLRCSPMKGHSHVYWYRQLPEEGLKFMVYLQKENIIDESGMPKERFSAEFPKEGPSILRIQQVVRGDSAAYFCASSQGLQGGETQYFGPGTRLLVL.

This rearrangement joins TRBV5-1 to TRBJ2-7; possibly TRBD1 or TRBD2 for D (6 bases each). In germline, CDR1 is SGHRS, CDR2 YFSETQ. There are 14 residues in the CDR3. V was trimmed by 3 bases and J by 4 bases, leaving 14 bases between them. The CDR3 nucleotides are TGCGCCAGCAGCTCGAGGGGGGCAGGGTACGAGCAGTACTTC. This sequence encodes CASSSRGAGYEQYF.

This clonotype has ten or more counts. The gene calls are TRBV7-2 and TRBJ1-5; D ambiguous. V was cut by 4 bases and J by 3 bases, with 10 bases left in between. This CDR3 is 14 amino acids long. Germline-derived CDR1 and CDR2 are SGHTA and FQGNSA. The CDR3 loop reads CASSSSGTNQPQHF. CDR3 DNA: TGTGCCAGCAGCTCGTCAGGAACCAATCAGCCCCAGCATTTT.

The genes are TRBV7-2 and TRBJ1-4; the D is unclear. The CDR3 has 16 amino acids. Trimming left V 5 bases short and J 7 bases short, with 20 bases between. CDR1 and CDR2 from the germline V gene are SGHTA and FQGNSA. DNA of the CDR3: TGTGCCAGCAGCCCCTCTGCGGGTCCCCGATCTGAAAAACTGTTTTTT. Amino acid sequence: CASSPSAGPRSEKLFF.

The chain combines TRBV6-1 with TRBJ2-2; D possibly corresponds to TRBD2 (6 bases). This CDR3 has 16 residues. The V end lost 6 bases, the J end lost 1 base, and 15 bases lay between the germline ends. The V gene's germline CDR1 is MNHNS and CDR2 SASEGT. CDR3 nucleotide sequence: TGTGCCAGCAGCTCACCGGGACTGCTGAACACCGGGGAGCTGTTTTTT. This sequence encodes CASSSPGLLNTGELFF.

The chain couples TRBV6-1 to TRBJ2-3; D perhaps matches TRBD2 (5 bases). The CDR3 is made up of 13 amino acids. V was shortened by 7 bases and J by 1 base, with 9 bases between the two germline ends. Germline lookup yields CDR1 MNHNS and CDR2 SASEGT. CDR3 region: CASIISGTDTQYF. The CDR3 nucleotides are TGTGCCAGCATAATTAGCGGCACAGATACGCAGTATTTT.

The V gene is TRBV5-5, the J gene TRBJ2-5, with D tentatively TRBD1 (5 bases). CDR1 and CDR2 (germline): SGHKS, YYEKEE (reference sequence). V lost 0 bases and J lost 7, with 16 bases in between. This CDR3 comprises 15 residues. In DNA, the CDR3 is TGTGCCAGCAGCTTGGTACAGGCCATTCAGGGGACCCAGTACTTC. This codes for CASSLVQAIQGTQYF.

The V call is TRBV30, the J call TRBJ1-1, with TRBD1 matching 7 bases. Trimming took 4 bases from V and 1 from J; bases not matched to a gene: 3. Germline V lookup: CDR1 GTSNPN, CDR2 SVGIG (reference sequence). The CDR3 consists of 13 residues. The CDR3 loop is CAWTGTANTEAFF. The CDR3 coding sequence is TGTGCCTGGACCGGGACAGCGAACACTGAAGCTTTCTTT. The full variable domain, rest sourced from reference TRBV30 and TRBJ1-1, is SQTIHQWPATLVQPVGSPLSLECTVEGTSNPNLYWYRQAAGRGLQLLFYSVGIGQISSEVPQNLSASRPQDRQFILSSKKLLLSDSGFYLCAWTGTANTEAFFGQGTRLTVV.

Details on this clonotype: The junction departs from the called germline gene at one end, perhaps through a read error. The rearrangement uses TRBV6-9 and TRBJ2-1; 10 bases agree with TRBD2. CDR3 size: 15 residues. Per the germline V gene, CDR1 is MNHGY and CDR2 is SVAAGI. The CDR3, as DNA: TGTGCCAGCGGTTACGGAGCGGGAGGGTACAATGAGCAGTTCTTC. Protein: CASGYGAGGYNEQFF.

Notes on this clonotype: A much larger clone differs from this one at a single base, so this may be a read error. The CDR3 region has the DNA TGCAGTGCTATCGGTAGCGGGAGGATGAACTCCTACAATGAGCAGCTCTTC. Translated, it gives CSAIGSGRMNSYNEQLF. This chain joins TRBV20-1 and TRBJ2-1, with 10 bases aligning to TRBD2. This CDR3 region has 17 residues. The germline CDR1 and CDR2 sequences are DFQATT and SNEGSKA (reference sequence).

This clonotype occurred a few times. V and J are TRBV7-9 and TRBJ2-2; no clear D. This CDR3 region has 14 residues. Germline V gene lookup returns CDR1 SEHNR and CDR2 FQNEAQ (reference sequence). Deletions cut 4 bases from V and 2 bases from J, with 8 bases between. The CDR3 protein is CASSSPYNTGELFF. The CDR3 DNA is TGTGCCAGCAGCTCACCGTATAACACCGGGGAGCTGTTTTTT.

The sample holds many counts of this clonotype. The V call is TRBV7-9, the J call TRBJ2-3, with D possibly being TRBD2 (5 bases). Trimming cost V 5 bases and J 6 bases, with 9 bases left between them. This CDR3 spans 12 amino acids. Germline V gives CDR1 SEHNR, CDR2 FQNEAQ (reference sequence). This CDR3 is CASSTPGDTQYF. The CDR3 coding sequence is TGTGCCAGCAGCACTCCGGGGGATACGCAGTATTTT.